Below are 32 T cell receptor beta chains sequenced from a single sample in a study of cytomegalovirus exposure and HLA in healthy donors. The primer mix had 60 Vbeta and 13 Jbeta primers. Assay: immunoSEQ multiplex PCR; the TCRdb copy retains only in-frame clones and omits some. Here the sample spans approximately 100,000 clones, about 79% being singletons. The sample was PBMCs. These receptors all stem from a woman younger than 30 in good health and CMV-seronegative.

V is TRBV5-5 and J is TRBJ1-6; tentatively, D is TRBD1 (6 bases). The CDR3 contains 18 residues. The V end lost 6 bases, the J end lost 8 bases, and 27 bases lay between the germline ends. In germline, CDR1 is SGHKS, CDR2 YYEKEE (reference sequence). The CDR3 sequence is CASTPEEIQGPPYSPLHF. The CDR3 DNA reads as TGTGCCAGCACCCCTGAAGAAATCCAGGGGCCGCCGTATTCACCCCTCCACTTT.

This clone has more than one count but fewer than ten. The chain carries TRBV4-1 and TRBJ2-1; TRBD2 matches 11 bases. Germline CDR1 reads MGHRA; CDR2 reads YSYEKL. V trimming: 7 bases; J trimming: 10 bases; junction bases outside the gene matches: 9. The CDR3 covers 14 residues. The CDR3 reads CASNIAGGPSEQFF. Written as DNA, the CDR3 is TGCGCCAGCAACATAGCGGGAGGGCCATCCGAGCAGTTCTTC.

This clone was counted once. The chain carries TRBV5-1 and TRBJ2-2; D is possibly TRBD2 (5 bases). The germline V gene has CDR1 SGHRS and CDR2 YFSETQ. Trimming took 4 bases from V and 5 from J, leaving 12 bases between them. CDR3 length: 14 amino acids. The DNA for the CDR3 is TGCGCCAGCAGCCCGACGGCGGGTACCGGGGAGCTGTTTTTT. Amino acids: CASSPTAGTGELFF.

The rearrangement links TRBV28 to TRBJ1-5; TRBD1 might be the D (5 bases). V was cut by 4 bases and J by 7 bases, with 23 bases left in between. This CDR3 is built from 17 residues. Germline CDR1 reads MDHEN; CDR2 reads SYDVKM. CDR3 DNA sequence: TGTGCCAGCAGTTCCTGGGGCCTCGGTCGAAGTGGGCAGCCCCAGCATTTT. This gives the protein CASSSWGLGRSGQPQHF. Full variable domain (remainder filled in from reference TRBV28 and TRBJ1-5): DVKVTQSSRYLVKRTGEKVFLECVQDMDHENMFWYRQDPGLGLRLIYFSYDVKMKEKGDIPEGYSVSREKKERFSLILESASTNQTSMYLCASSSWGLGRSGQPQHFGDGTRLSIL.

The chain uses TRBV7-9 and TRBJ2-7, with 8 bases identical to TRBD1. The V and J ends lost 4 bases and 10 bases, in that order; junction bases with no gene match: 3. CDR3 length equals 11 residues. The germline CDR1 and CDR2 sequences are SEHNR and FQNEAQ (reference sequence). The CDR3 loop is CASSWGQAQYF. The CDR3 DNA sequence: TGTGCCAGCAGCTGGGGACAGGCCCAGTACTTC.

This chain uses TRBV7-9 with TRBJ1-3; D gene uncertain. Germline assignment: CDR1 SEHNR and CDR2 FQNEAQ (reference sequence). The length of the CDR3 is 13 residues. V was cut by 5 bases and J by 4 bases, with 9 bases left in between. The CDR3 spells CASSKAAGNTIYF. DNA of the CDR3: TGTGCCAGCAGCAAGGCGGCCGGAAACACCATATATTTT.

The chain combines TRBV6-1 with TRBJ2-3, with 9 bases aligning to TRBD2. The V gene end was trimmed by 5 bases and the J gene end by 7 bases; junction bases not matched to a gene: 10. The germline V gene has CDR1 MNHNS and CDR2 SASEGT. This CDR3 region has 15 residues. The CDR3 sequence is CASSLTSGEPNTQYF. The CDR3 bases are TGTGCCAGCAGTCTGACTAGCGGAGAACCGAATACGCAGTATTTT.

This clone was counted once. The V call is TRBV6-5, the J call TRBJ1-2; weak D call: TRBD1 (5 bases). V was clipped by 5 bases and J by 7 bases, with 11 bases between them. This CDR3 has 12 amino acids. Germline-derived CDR1 and CDR2 are MNHEY and SVGAGI. CDR3 sequence reads: CASSDRGGGYTF. Here the CDR3 DNA reads TGTGCCAGCAGTGATAGGGGCGGTGGCTACACCTTC.

This clone occurred a few times. The chain employs TRBV4-3 and TRBJ2-1; TRBD1 agrees at 10 bases. V lost 5 bases to trimming and J lost 3 bases; unmatched junction nucleotides: 4. The germline V gene has CDR1 LGHNA and CDR2 YSLEER. The CDR3 covers 15 residues. The CDR3 sequence is CASSADRGGYNEQFF. The CDR3 DNA is TGCGCCAGCAGCGCGGACAGGGGGGGCTACAATGAGCAGTTCTTC.

The chain employs TRBV7-3 and TRBJ2-1; 10 bases are shared with TRBD2. Trimming cost V 1 base and J 8 bases; bases outside gene matches: 17. This CDR3 comprises 19 residues. CDR1 is SGHTA, CDR2 FQGTGA, per germline. The CDR3: CASSLMGYGRSGRGYEQFF. The CDR3 coding sequence is TGTGCCAGCAGCTTAATGGGGTACGGGAGAAGCGGGAGGGGCTATGAGCAGTTCTTC.

V gene TRBV28 combines with J gene TRBJ2-7, with a tentative D call TRBD2 (6 bases). V dropped 4 bases and J dropped 4 bases, with 11 bases sitting between them. This CDR3 contains 13 residues. The germline V gene has CDR1 MDHEN and CDR2 SYDVKM. This CDR3 is CASSSAGLYEQYF. The CDR3, as DNA: TGTGCCAGCAGTTCAGCGGGTTTATACGAGCAGTACTTC.

V usage is TRBV6-1 and J usage is TRBJ1-5; unclear D gene. V lost 1 base to trimming and J lost 6 bases, with 13 bases between them. CDR3 length: 15 residues. In germline, CDR1 is MNHNS, CDR2 SASEGT. The CDR3 reads CASSEGTVRGQPQHF. CDR3 coding DNA: TGTGCCAGCAGTGAAGGGACGGTGCGGGGTCAGCCCCAGCATTTT.

The V and J genes are TRBV4-3 and TRBJ2-7, with 9 bases that match TRBD1. This CDR3 is built from 16 residues. Germline V CDR1 and CDR2: LGHNA, YSLEER. The junction had 10 bases not matched to a gene; V was cut back by 2 bases and J by 5 bases. CDR3: CASSQKFFGTGNEQYF. Written as DNA, the CDR3 is TGCGCCAGCAGCCAAAAGTTTTTTGGGACAGGGAACGAGCAGTACTTC.

The J gene is TRBJ1-4, the V gene TRBV7-9, with TRBD1 identical over 7 bases. J lost 4 bases, V lost 1 base, and 3 bases had no gene match. CDR1 and CDR2 from the germline V gene are SEHNR and FQNEAQ (reference sequence). The CDR3 runs 15 residues. CDR3: CASSLGTGNNEKLFF. The CDR3 DNA reads TGTGCCAGCAGCTTAGGGACAGGAAATAATGAAAAACTGTTTTTT.

The chain is built from TRBV27 and TRBJ2-3, with 8 bases fitting TRBD2. V trimming: 7 bases; J trimming: 7 bases; junction bases outside the gene matches: 7. This CDR3 is built from 13 residues. Germline V gene lookup returns CDR1 MNHEY and CDR2 SMNVEV (reference sequence). The CDR3 sequence is CASTDSGENTQYF. In DNA, the CDR3 is TGTGCCAGCACCGATAGCGGGGAGAATACGCAGTATTTT.

The chain carries TRBV7-8 and TRBJ1-1, with a weak D call TRBD1 (5 bases). The germline V and J ends were trimmed by 8 bases and 1 base, with 26 bases remaining between them. CDR1 is SGHVS and CDR2 is FQNEAQ in the germline V gene. CDR3 length: 18 residues. The CDR3 is CASLLIPGRVAKNTEAFF. The DNA of the CDR3 is TGTGCCAGCTTATTAATTCCAGGGAGGGTAGCTAAGAACACTGAAGCTTTCTTT.

This clone came up a few times. CDR3 coding DNA: TGTGCCAGCAGCACCACAGGGGCAGATACGCAGTATTTT. It encodes CASSTTGADTQYF. The J gene is TRBJ2-3, the V gene TRBV7-9; 7 nucleotides align to TRBD1. The CDR3 has 13 amino acids. Germline V gene sequence: CDR1 SEHNR, CDR2 FQNEAQ (reference sequence). V was clipped by 5 bases and J by 4 bases; unmatched bases: 3.

The rearrangement links TRBV10-3 to TRBJ2-5; 10 bases are shared with TRBD2. The CDR3 runs to 18 residues. With 3 bases clipped from V and 2 bases from J, the junction kept 12 bases outside the gene matches. Germline V CDR1 and CDR2: ENHRY, SYGVKD. Here the CDR3 DNA reads TGTGCCATCAGTGAAGGCGAAATAGCGGGAGGTTTTCAAGAGACCCAGTACTTC. It is translated as CAISEGEIAGGFQETQYF.

This chain links TRBV28 with TRBJ1-1; D might be TRBD1 (5 bases). Looked up from germline, CDR1 is MDHEN and CDR2 is SYDVKM. The CDR3 is 13 residues long. V shed 4 bases and J shed 0 bases, with 6 bases lying between them. The CDR3 protein is CASSSRVNTEAFF. Here the CDR3 DNA reads TGTGCCAGCAGTTCCAGGGTGAACACTGAAGCTTTCTTT.

This sequence joins TRBV19 and TRBJ2-1; the D gene is possibly TRBD2 (6 bases). The CDR3 length is 13 residues. V lost 7 bases and J lost 6, with 13 bases in between. Looked up from germline, CDR1 is LNHDA and CDR2 is SQIVND (reference sequence). The CDR3 here is CASTGDFTNEQFF. The CDR3 DNA reads TGTGCCAGTACGGGGGACTTTACCAATGAGCAGTTCTTC.

This rearrangement joins TRBV11-2 to TRBJ2-1; D may be TRBD1 (5 bases). The CDR3 runs to 14 residues. The germline CDR1 and CDR2 sequences are SGHAT and FQNNGV. The ends were cut back, 1 base at V and 3 bases at J, with 7 bases in the middle. CDR3 coding DNA: TGTGCCAGCAGCTTAGGGGGCAGCTACAATGAGCAGTTCTTC. It yields the protein CASSLGGSYNEQFF.

The J gene is TRBJ2-7, the V gene TRBV11-2; D gene uncertain. V gave up 1 base and J gave up 2 bases, with 9 bases separating them. CDR1 is SGHAT, CDR2 FQNNGV, per germline. This CDR3 contains 14 residues. The CDR3 sequence is CASSLAGYPYEQYF. The CDR3 DNA follows: TGTGCCAGCAGCTTAGCCGGGTACCCCTACGAGCAGTACTTC.

The chain carries TRBV19 and TRBJ2-7, with D perhaps matching TRBD2 (5 bases). Germline V gene lookup returns CDR1 LNHDA and CDR2 SQIVND (reference sequence). CDR3 length: 15 amino acids. V was trimmed by 4 bases and J by 4 bases, leaving 17 bases between them. CDR3 sequence (DNA): TGTGCCAGTAGTACTCCATTGGGGAGAGGTTACGAGCAGTACTTC. This sequence encodes CASSTPLGRGYEQYF.

The chain combines TRBV6-5 with TRBJ1-5, with D perhaps matching TRBD1 (5 bases). Germline CDR1 is MNHEY and CDR2 is SVGAGI. V was shortened by 6 bases and J by 6 bases, with 15 bases between the two germline ends. The CDR3 extends over 14 amino acids. CDR3 loop: CASSSLTAGQPQHF. CDR3 bases: TGTGCCAGCAGCTCCCTGACAGCCGGTCAGCCCCAGCATTTT.

The V call is TRBV9, the J call TRBJ2-3; D might be TRBD2 (5 bases). This CDR3 contains 12 residues. In germline, CDR1 is SGDLS, CDR2 YYNGEE. The V and J ends lost 0 bases and 8 bases respectively, with 7 bases between them. The CDR3 loop reads CASSVGEGTQYF. CDR3 bases: TGTGCCAGCAGCGTAGGAGAGGGTACGCAGTATTTT.

The chain links TRBV6-1 to TRBJ2-7, with 7 bases lining up with TRBD2. Trimming at V came to 3 bases and at J to 5 bases, leaving 7 bases not matched to a gene. The CDR3 has 14 amino acids. Germline values: CDR1 MNHNS, CDR2 SASEGT. DNA for the CDR3: TGTGCCAGCAGTGATCGGGGGGATAGGGACGAGCAGTACTTC. Translation gives CASSDRGDRDEQYF.

The table lists this clone with a few counts. The CDR3 DNA sequence: TGTGCCAGTAGCCAAGCGAGCGGGACGAACACCGGGGAGCTGTTTTTT. It yields the protein CASSQASGTNTGELFF. The chain combines TRBV19 with TRBJ2-2; TRBD2 aligns across 7 bases. The CDR3 consists of 16 residues. The germline CDR1 and CDR2 sequences are LNHDA and SQIVND (reference sequence). V was clipped by 6 bases and J by 0 bases; unmatched bases: 7.

This chain joins TRBV5-1 and TRBJ2-1; D may be TRBD2 (7 bases). V lost 4 bases and J 2 bases, leaving 13 bases between the germline ends. Germline CDR1 and CDR2: SGHRS and YFSETQ. The CDR3 has 15 amino acids. CDR3 region: CASSVWGGPYNEQFF. CDR3 bases: TGCGCCAGCAGCGTCTGGGGGGGGCCCTACAATGAGCAGTTCTTC.

The chain couples TRBV6-1 to TRBJ2-5; possible D gene TRBD1, 6 bases. This CDR3 comprises 12 residues. The germline gives CDR1 MNHNS, CDR2 SASEGT. The V end was cut by 7 bases, the J end by 4 bases, with 10 bases between. The CDR3 DNA follows: TGTGCCAGCATCCTCAGGGGAGAGACCCAGTACTTC. Amino acid sequence: CASILRGETQYF.

This clone was counted only a few times. The CDR3, as DNA: TGTGCCAGCAGCTTGCGGGGACAGGGGAATGAAAAACTGTTTTTT. Protein product: CASSLRGQGNEKLFF. The rearrangement uses TRBV5-8 and TRBJ1-4; the match to TRBD1 covers 10 bases. With V trimmed by 1 base and J by 5 bases, 2 bases remained unmatched. CDR1 and CDR2 from the germline V gene are SGHTS and YDEGEE. The CDR3 extends over 15 amino acids.

The rearrangement uses TRBV27 and TRBJ2-3; D gene uncertain. Trimming took 6 bases from V and 4 from J, leaving 11 bases between them. CDR3 length: 13 residues. Germline CDR1 MNHEY, CDR2 SMNVEV (reference sequence). The CDR3 is CASSTRHADTQYF. CDR3 bases: TGTGCCAGCAGCACCCGACATGCAGATACGCAGTATTTT.

Worth noting for this clone: One end of the junction varies from germline; a read error may be responsible. The chain carries TRBV27 and TRBJ2-3; 11 bases line up with TRBD2. Germline CDR1 reads MNHEY; CDR2 reads SMNVEV (reference sequence). The CDR3 extends over 12 amino acids. The CDR3 sequence: CASSFSGGVVNF. DNA of the CDR3: TGTGCCAGCAGTTTTAGCGGGGGGGTAGTAAATTTT.